This T cell receptor beta chain is from a study of cytomegalovirus exposure and HLA in healthy donors. The wider study: The same platform was used for the roughly 120 validation repertoires as for the 666 first-cohort repertoires, as reported in a later analysis.

In germline, CDR1 is MDHEN, CDR2 SYDVKM. The CDR3 length is 14 residues. J gave up 7 bases and V 4 bases, and 4 bases lay outside the gene matches. Study-wide points: Altogether, some 160 TCR beta chains were recorded as cytomegalovirus-associated. Subsequent analysis found a tendency for first-cohort TCR clusters to co-occur within the 95 to 150 validation repertoires.

To note about this clone: As yet, its antigen is unknown.

Sequencing used immunoSEQ multiplex PCR; TCRdb keeps in-frame clones, though not all of them. Of over 200,000 clones listed, more than 75% are singletons. Sample: PBMCs. The sequence derives from a woman under 30 in good health and CMV-seropositive. The V and J genes are TRBV28 and TRBJ1-5, with 10 bases lining up with TRBD1. This CDR3 is CASSSGTGEQPQHF. DNA of the CDR3: TGTGCCAGCAGTTCGGGGACAGGGGAACAGCCCCAGCATTTT.